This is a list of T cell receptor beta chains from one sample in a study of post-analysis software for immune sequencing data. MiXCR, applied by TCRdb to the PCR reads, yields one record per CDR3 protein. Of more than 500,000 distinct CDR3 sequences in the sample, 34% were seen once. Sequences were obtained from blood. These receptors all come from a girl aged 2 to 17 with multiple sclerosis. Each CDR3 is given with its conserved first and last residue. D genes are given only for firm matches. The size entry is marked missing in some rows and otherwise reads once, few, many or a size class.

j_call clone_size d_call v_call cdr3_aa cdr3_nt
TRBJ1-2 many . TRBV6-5 CASSSTSGGIGLYGYTF TGTGCCAGCAGTTCTACCTCGGGTGGGATAGGTCTCTATGGCTACACCTTC
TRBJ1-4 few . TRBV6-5 CASSLFPGSEKLFF TGTGCCAGCAGCCTCTTTCCCGGGAGTGAAAAACTGTTTTTT
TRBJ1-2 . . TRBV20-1 CGLTRRGYTF TGCGGACTCACACGACGGGGCTACACCTTC
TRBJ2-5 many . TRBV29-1 CSVEDRRVETQYF TGCAGCGTTGAAGATCGCAGGGTTGAGACCCAGTACTTC
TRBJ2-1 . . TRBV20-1 CSARPDAVNEQFF TGCAGTGCTAGACCGGACGCCGTCAATGAGCAGTTCTTC
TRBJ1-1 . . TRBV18 CASSRDAFGPAFF TGTGCCAGCTCACGGGACGCCTTCGGACCAGCTTTCTTT
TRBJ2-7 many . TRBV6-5 CASSYGQYEQYF TGTGCCAGCAGTTACGGACAGTACGAGCAGTACTTC
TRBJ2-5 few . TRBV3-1 CASLTGVQETQYF TGTGCCAGCCTCACGGGGGTCCAAGAGACCCAGTACTTC
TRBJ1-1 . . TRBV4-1 CASSLSQASGTEAFF TGCGCCAGCAGCCTCAGCCAGGCCTCGGGCACTGAAGCTTTCTTT
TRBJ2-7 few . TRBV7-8 CASSLMRTRPSYEQYF TGTGCCAGCAGCCTCATGAGGACAAGGCCGTCCTACGAGCAGTACTTC
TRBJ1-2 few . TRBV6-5 CASRRTPDGYTF TGTGCCAGCAGGAGAACCCCGGATGGCTACACCTTC
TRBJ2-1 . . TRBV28 CASSLALLEGYNEQFF TGTGCCAGCAGTTTAGCACTTCTGGAGGGTTACAATGAGCAGTTCTTC
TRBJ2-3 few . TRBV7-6 CASSLELGTDTQYF TGTGCCAGCAGCTTAGAACTCGGCACAGATACGCAGTATTTT